This T cell receptor (beta chain) was sequenced for a study of shared clonotypes between healthy human individuals (dated by TCRdb to the early 2020s). Background on the whole study: The cohort included three men and two women between 18 and 49 years of age. For each donor, CD4 naive and CD4 memory were each given three plates, CD8 naive was given two plates, and CD8 memory was given one plate. To estimate repertoire size and how much clonotypes are shared between individuals, the study performed deep sequencing of blood TCR repertoires from 4 to 6 healthy adults. Libraries were prepared and TCR repertoires were sequenced by different laboratories using diverse techniques, in order to increase sequencing depth and limit assay-specific biases. Between about 0.8 and 9 billion PBMCs per donor were obtained by leukapheresis.

CD8 naive samples were CD45RO-negative cells positively selected for CCR7, giving a CD45RA+CCR7+ population that excluded TemRA cells. The donors were healthy, HIV-negative adults who had no recently reported acute infections or vaccinations. Every donor was a Caucasian adult living in Nashville, Tennessee, USA. After blood collection by leukapheresis, PBMCs were isolated using Ficoll-Histopaque density gradient centrifugation and then cryopreserved in the vapor phase of liquid nitrogen. Analytical flow cytometry was used to check the purity and quantity of each magnetically sorted T cell population. Genomic DNA was isolated from every sorted fraction and measured by UV absorbance on a Nanodrop 2000c. On this clone: What this receptor recognizes is not known. Nothing much larger sits one base from this clone, and base qualities are not available.

Using the deep immunoSEQ assay, TCR CDR3 regions were amplified from genomic DNA by multiplex PCR. For each cell subset, the extracted genomic DNA was distributed evenly across all wells of several immunoSEQ 96-well plates, and each plate served as one replicate. For sorted subsets, each replicate PCR was loaded with about 0.2 ug genomic DNA, equivalent to 25,000 to 35,000 T cell genomes. Purified libraries were quantified with a Qubit 3.0 fluorometer, sized on a Bioanalyzer 2100, and re-quantified with the KAPA Library Quantification kit. Every immunoSEQ 96-well plate was sequenced on a dedicated single-read 150-cycle Illumina NextSeq 550 flow cell. Per the original workflow: Because the immunoSEQ output included only junctional sequences and no quality scores, the filtering could not be the same as the filtering used for full-length reads. Sequences were annotated with PyIR, a Python wrapper for IgBLAST v1.9, and V/J genes and CDR3 were assigned using IMGT germline references. Reads were filtered out if the reads had weak V/J assignments (E-value above 1e-6), no CDR3, stop codons, out-of-frame junctions, or ambiguous translated residues. V3J clonotypes were defined as sequences sharing the same inferred V gene, J gene, and CDR3 amino acid sequence. Percentage overlap between repertoires was computed as shared unique clonotypes divided by the size of the smaller repertoire. Repertoire richness was assessed with RTK rarefaction, the Chao1 estimator, and Recon v2.1 estimates of unobserved clonotypes. OLGA was used to compute generation probabilities for all TCRbeta clonotypes that the gDNA method yielded from a few donors. What TCRdb holds here is the immuneACCESS table cut down to in-frame rearrangements. Part of the clones is not present; checked against another copy, under half of the missing clones reflect an unresolved V gene, and the others are unexplained. Clone size and the V and J calls come from that table; the DNA yielded D and trimming. The table for this sample lists approximately 2,200,000 clones; more than 85% of them were counted only once. About 1.5% of the sample rests with the top ten.

What the study reported, not specific to this receptor: Sharing across a few donors was observed for 4.5% to 6.5% of naive CD4, 3.5% of naive CD8, about 2.3% of memory CD4, and around 0.4% of memory CD8 clonotypes. Higher generation probabilities were observed for clonotypes shared by all four sorted-subset donors than for non-shared clonotypes. Because the study included a small number of donors, the genetic and exposure-history diversity represented was limited. Incomplete sequencing was indicated by rarefaction of sorted-subset datasets, despite the large sequencing depth. Pairwise subsampling led to the expectation that sequencing depth would affect the degree of clonotype sharing among donors. Sampling was restricted to blood, and TCR repertoires in tissue are likely to differ from TCR repertoires in blood. Naive subsets generally had larger estimated clonotype richness than memory subsets.

Relative to germline, V is 4 bases shorter and J is 6 bases shorter, with 10 bases between their ends. From its cysteine to its phenylalanine, the CDR3 spans 12 amino acids. Kept here is only the CDR3 DNA, which spans 36 bases and is read in frame from base 1. CDR1 and CDR2 were assigned from the germline V gene (reference sequence) as MNHEY and SMNVEV. This receptor was taken from a man aged 18 to 29 in good health. Some clones in this sample may be carry-over from other donors' samples. This receptor chain uses TRBV27 and TRBJ2-7; the D gene cannot be named for sure. Sequencing was performed on naive CD8+ T cells from PBMCs. Sample cell subset or site, as interpreted from the label and publication: CD45RA+CCR7+. CDR3 protein: CASSSRMGEQYF. The nucleotide sequence reads TGTGCCAGCAGTTCTAGGATGGGCGAGCAGTACTTC.